A single sample is the source of the 25 T cell receptor beta chains below, sequenced in a study of control samples from healthy donors and cancer patients (dated by TCRdb to the early 2020s). Library construction relied on the immunoSEQ multiplex PCR assay. In its TCRdb copy, this immuneACCESS table keeps in-frame sequences only and misses some clones. Where compared with another copy, unresolved V genes explain less than half of these, and the others have no known cause. The sample table shows 120,000 or so clones, and around 87% are seen once. The biggest ten clones account for 2.9% of the sample. The material sequenced was blood. The receptor set was obtained from a man in his sixties in good health.

This chain links TRBV4-2 with TRBJ2-6; tentative D call: TRBD1 (6 bases). The germline V and J ends were trimmed by 0 bases and 4 bases, with 10 bases remaining between them. CDR3 length: 16 amino acids. Germline V CDR1 and CDR2: LGHNA, YNFKEQ. The CDR3 region has the DNA TGTGCCAGCAGCCAAGATACAGGGACAGGGGCCAACGTCCTGACTTTC. Translation: CASSQDTGTGANVLTF.

This chain uses TRBV6-5 with TRBJ1-2; D unclear. CDR3 length: 14 amino acids. Germline CDR1 is MNHEY and CDR2 is SVGAGI. V was trimmed by 2 bases and J by 3 bases, leaving 10 bases between them. The CDR3 here is CASSYRERDYGYTF. The CDR3 nucleotides are TGTGCCAGCAGTTACAGGGAGCGGGACTATGGCTACACCTTC.

The rearrangement uses TRBV9 and TRBJ1-2; D remains ambiguous. CDR3 length equals 19 residues. Germline V gene lookup returns CDR1 SGDLS and CDR2 YYNGEE. Trimming removed 3 bases at V and 7 bases at J, with 31 bases between. The DNA of the CDR3 is TGTGCCAGCAGCGGAGAACAGACCCGACGTAGCGGGCGAGGAATTGGCTACACCTTC. Translated: CASSGEQTRRSGRGIGYTF.

The chain recombines TRBV5-1 with TRBJ1-1; 10 nucleotides match TRBD1. From germline, CDR1 is SGHRS and CDR2 YFSETQ. The junction had 7 bases not matched to a gene; V was cut back by 4 bases and J by 1 base. This CDR3 is built from 16 residues. The CDR3 loop is CASSPDRGRGNTEAFF. The CDR3 nucleotides read TGCGCCAGCAGCCCAGACAGGGGGCGGGGGAACACTGAAGCTTTCTTT.

This clone came up a few times. This sequence joins TRBV3-1 (or the pseudogene TRBV3-2) and TRBJ1-5; the match to TRBD1 covers 8 bases. The CDR3 extends over 15 amino acids. V trimming: 4 bases; J trimming: 7 bases; junction bases outside the gene matches: 9. The germline CDR1 and CDR2 sequences are LGHDT and YNNKEL (reference sequence). The CDR3 DNA follows: TGTGCCAGCAGCCTAGGACAGGGAGGACGCCAGCCCCAGCATTTT. The encoded protein is CASSLGQGGRQPQHF.

The chain couples TRBV6-1 to TRBJ1-1, with D perhaps TRBD1 (5 bases). Per germline, CDR1 MNHNS and CDR2 SASEGT. The CDR3 contains 15 residues. With 2 bases removed from V and 1 base from J, the gap between germline ends came to 11 bases. The CDR3 spells CASSERGIGNTEAFF. DNA of the CDR3: TGTGCCAGCAGTGAACGGGGGATTGGGAACACTGAAGCTTTCTTT.

The rearrangement uses TRBV7-6 and TRBJ1-6; 7 positions match TRBD1. The CDR3 has 16 amino acids. The V gene's germline CDR1 is SGHVS and CDR2 FNYEAQ. V lost 4 bases and J lost 6; bases outside the gene matches: 9. This CDR3 reads CASSSVAGGFNSPLHF. The CDR3 DNA reads TGTGCCAGCAGCTCCGTGGCAGGGGGGTTTAATTCACCCCTCCACTTT.

The V gene is TRBV6-5, the J gene TRBJ1-2; a possible D gene is TRBD1 (6 bases). V lost 7 bases and J lost 6, with 15 bases in between. Per the germline V gene, CDR1 is MNHEY and CDR2 is SVGAGI. The CDR3 extends over 13 amino acids. CDR3 DNA: TGTGCCAGCACCCGATTAGGGGGGAATGGCTACACCTTC. The encoded protein is CASTRLGGNGYTF.

This chain's CDR3 is CASSLQTGSTNEKLFF. The CDR3 nucleotides read TGTGCCAGCAGCTTGCAAACCGGCTCAACTAATGAAAAACTGTTTTTT. V is TRBV5-4 and J is TRBJ1-4; D call uncertain. From germline, CDR1 is SGHNT and CDR2 YYREEE (reference sequence). V lost 1 base and J 0 bases, leaving 10 bases between the germline ends. The CDR3 totals 16 residues. Using reference TRBV5-4 and TRBJ1-4 for the parts outside the CDR3, the full variable domain is ETGVTQSPTHLIKTRGQQVTLRCSSQSGHNTVSWYQQALGQGPQFIFQYYREEENGRGNFPPRFSGLQFPNYSSELNVNALELDDSALYLCASSLQTGSTNEKLFFGSGTQLSVL.

The rearrangement joins TRBV6-5 to TRBJ2-7, with TRBD1 matching 9 bases. V lost 6 bases, J lost 2 bases, and 8 bases stayed unmatched. This CDR3 spans 15 amino acids. CDR1 is MNHEY, CDR2 SVGAGI, per germline. The CDR3 sequence: CASRPEDRGTYEQYF. For the CDR3, the DNA is TGTGCCAGCAGGCCGGAGGACAGGGGTACCTACGAGCAGTACTTC.

This chain uses TRBV6-4 with TRBJ1-1; possible D gene TRBD1, 6 bases. The CDR3 has 16 residues. The V end lost 7 bases, the J end lost 2 bases, and 20 bases lay between the germline ends. Germline V gene lookup returns CDR1 MRHNA and CDR2 SNTAGT. CDR3 protein: CASNSSTGTLNTEAFF. CDR3 in DNA: TGTGCCAGCAACAGCAGTACAGGGACATTAAACACTGAAGCTTTCTTT.

The V and J genes are TRBV4-1 and TRBJ2-3, with 9 bases lining up with TRBD1. J was trimmed by 3 bases and V by 4 bases; bases with no gene match: 8. The CDR3 runs 16 residues. Germline V gene sequence: CDR1 MGHRA, CDR2 YSYEKL. The CDR3 DNA is TGCGCCAGCAGCCTTTACCCCGGGACAGGGACAGATACGCAGTATTTT. This translates into CASSLYPGTGTDTQYF.

The chain recombines TRBV6-5 with TRBJ2-7, with 11 bases matching TRBD2. V was clipped by 6 bases and J by 6 bases; unmatched bases: 7. The germline gives CDR1 MNHEY, CDR2 SVGAGI. CDR3 length: 14 amino acids. The CDR3 here is CASSHSLAGAEQYF. As DNA, the CDR3 is TGTGCCAGCAGCCATTCACTAGCGGGGGCCGAGCAGTACTTC.

The V gene is TRBV7-9, the J gene TRBJ1-5; no clear D. The CDR3 totals 13 residues. The germline CDR1 and CDR2 sequences are SEHNR and FQNEAQ (reference sequence). The V end lost 5 bases, the J end lost 7 bases, and 12 bases lay between the germline ends. Here the CDR3 reads CASSPGSGQPQHF. The CDR3 DNA reads as TGTGCCAGCAGCCCGGGGTCGGGGCAGCCCCAGCATTTT.

The chain is built from TRBV15 and TRBJ1-4; D is unclear. The V end lost 6 bases, the J end lost 8 bases, and 16 bases lay between the germline ends. The germline V gene encodes CDR1 LNHNV and CDR2 YYDKDF (reference sequence). The CDR3 is 14 amino acids. The CDR3: CATSVIGVGEKLFF. The CDR3 DNA sequence: TGTGCCACCAGTGTTATCGGTGTAGGGGAAAAACTGTTTTTT.

This clone has only a few counts. The genes are TRBV7-9 and TRBJ1-2, with 10 bases that match TRBD1. CDR1 is SEHNR, CDR2 FQNEAQ, per germline (reference sequence). The CDR3 sequence is 15 residues long. V was clipped by 5 bases and J by 4 bases; unmatched bases: 7. CDR3 nucleotide sequence: TGTGCCAGCAGCGGCGGGACAGGGGACCCCTATGGCTACACCTTC. Encoded protein: CASSGGTGDPYGYTF.

The gene calls are TRBV18 and TRBJ2-2; 9 bases are a match to TRBD2. The V gene's germline CDR1 is KGHSH and CDR2 LQKENI. The V segment lost 4 bases and the J segment 2 bases; nucleotides outside the gene matches: 5. CDR3 length: 16 amino acids. As DNA, the CDR3 is TGTGCCAGCTCACGTAGCGGGGGTGCAAACACCGGGGAGCTGTTTTTT. This gives the protein CASSRSGGANTGELFF.

V gene TRBV5-6 combines with J gene TRBJ1-2; D unresolved. The CDR3 loop spans 15 amino acids. Germline CDR1 and CDR2: SGHDT and YYEEEE. V was pared by 0 bases and J by 4 bases, with 13 bases between. CDR3 in amino acids: CASSLASAGSYGYTF. CDR3 bases: TGTGCCAGCAGCTTGGCCTCAGCCGGGAGCTATGGCTACACCTTC.

The CDR3 DNA reads as TGTGCCAGCAGCTGGAGACAGGGGACTGTTGAAGCTTTCTTT. This sequence encodes CASSWRQGTVEAFF. The gene calls are TRBV7-9 and TRBJ1-1, with 8 bases fitting TRBD1. The length of the CDR3 is 14 residues. CDR1 is SEHNR, CDR2 FQNEAQ, per germline (reference sequence). V was pared by 4 bases and J by 7 bases, with 8 bases of the junction left unmatched.

The chain combines TRBV6-5 with TRBJ2-3; 7 bases fit TRBD1. The germline V gene has CDR1 MNHEY and CDR2 SVGAGI. The CDR3 runs to 15 residues. Losses at the gene ends were 0 bases for V and 2 bases for J; bases not matched to a gene: 2. The CDR3 loop reads CASSYSRGYTDTQYF. The CDR3 DNA sequence: TGTGCCAGCAGTTACTCCAGGGGGTACACAGATACGCAGTATTTT.

This sequence joins TRBV18 and TRBJ1-1, with a weak D call TRBD1 (6 bases). The CDR3 sequence is 14 residues long. The V gene lost 3 bases and the J gene lost 6 bases, with 14 bases spanning the gap. Germline V gene data show CDR1 as KGHSH and CDR2 as LQKENI. In nucleotides, the CDR3 is TGTGCCAGCTCACCGGGGGCGTTAGGAGCTGAAGCTTTCTTT. Protein: CASSPGALGAEAFF.

V is TRBV6-5 and J is TRBJ1-6; D call uncertain. The CDR3 length is 13 residues. The ends were cut back, 6 bases at V and 4 bases at J, with 7 bases in the middle. CDR1 and CDR2 from the germline V gene are MNHEY and SVGAGI. CDR3 DNA sequence: TGTGCCAGCAGACGGGAGTATAATTCACCCCTCCACTTT. The encoded protein is CASRREYNSPLHF.

This chain links TRBV19 with TRBJ1-1; the D gene is possibly TRBD1 (6 bases). CDR3 length equals 13 residues. Trimming left V 5 bases short and J 3 bases short, with 10 bases between. Per germline, CDR1 LNHDA and CDR2 SQIVND (reference sequence). The CDR3 is CASSGQQYTEAFF. CDR3 sequence (DNA): TGTGCCAGTAGTGGACAGCAGTACACTGAAGCTTTCTTT.

This chain links TRBV28 with TRBJ2-7; 7 bases are a match to TRBD1. Germline V gives CDR1 MDHEN, CDR2 SYDVKM. This CDR3 has 16 residues. V lost 2 bases and J lost 4; bases outside the gene matches: 11. The CDR3 DNA reads TGTGCCAGCAGTTTAAATGCCCCGGACAGGTCTTACGAGCAGTACTTC. Its protein product is CASSLNAPDRSYEQYF. Together with reference TRBV28 and TRBJ2-7, the CDR3 gives the full variable domain: DVKVTQSSRYLVKRTGEKVFLECVQDMDHENMFWYRQDPGLGLRLIYFSYDVKMKEKGDIPEGYSVSREKKERFSLILESASTNQTSMYLCASSLNAPDRSYEQYFGPGTRLTVT.

The CDR3 DNA is TGTGCCAGCAGTTTTGTGTGGGGGAGCAATCAGCCCCAGCATTTT. Translating gives CASSFVWGSNQPQHF. The chain couples TRBV27 to TRBJ1-5, with D maybe TRBD1 (5 bases). The CDR3 is made up of 15 amino acids. CDR1 is MNHEY, CDR2 SMNVEV, per germline (reference sequence). With 3 bases removed from V and 1 base from J, the gap between germline ends came to 10 bases.